Shown below are 14 T cell receptor beta chains from a single sample sequenced in a study of OX40 agonist ivuxolimab in advanced cancers. Method: immunoSEQ multiplex PCR; TCRdb's copy keeps in-frame clones and lacks some. The table has roughly 100,000 clones, under 85% seen once. The specimen comprised CD4+ or CD8+ T cells sorted from blood, sampled in a trial of the OX40 agonist ivuxolimab. All receptors derive from an adult with an advanced solid tumor such as melanoma, head and neck, liver or kidney cancer.

The rearrangement links TRBV4-2 to TRBJ2-1; tentatively, D is TRBD2 (6 bases). Germline loops: CDR1 LGHNA, CDR2 YNFKEQ. The length of the CDR3 is 14 residues. The germline V and J ends were trimmed by 1 base and 6 bases, with 10 bases remaining between them. CDR3 residues: CASSQVRRANEQFF. DNA for the CDR3: TGTGCCAGCAGCCAAGTCCGGAGGGCCAATGAGCAGTTCTTC.

The chain uses TRBV28 and TRBJ1-2, with TRBD1 as a possible D gene (5 bases). The length of the CDR3 is 16 residues. Trimming left V 3 bases short and J 4 bases short, with 18 bases between. Germline loops: CDR1 MDHEN, CDR2 SYDVKM. The CDR3 sequence is CASSFGDGAAGYGYTF. The CDR3 DNA follows: TGTGCCAGCAGTTTCGGAGACGGGGCCGCCGGCTATGGCTACACCTTC.

V gene TRBV28 combines with J gene TRBJ2-1; 8 nucleotides agree with TRBD2. The germline gives CDR1 MDHEN, CDR2 SYDVKM. V shed 6 bases, J shed 4 bases, and the junction held 8 bases outside the gene matches. The CDR3 loop spans 15 amino acids. For the CDR3, the DNA is TGTGCCAGCAGGTATCTAGCGGGCCAGTACAATGAGCAGTTCTTC. Protein sequence: CASRYLAGQYNEQFF.

V is TRBV11-2 and J is TRBJ2-1, with 7 bases fitting TRBD2. CDR1 and CDR2 (germline): SGHAT, FQNNGV. The CDR3 runs 15 residues. V shed 2 bases, J shed 6 bases, and the junction held 7 bases outside the gene matches. The CDR3 protein is CASSLLGGSGNEQFF. The CDR3 coding sequence is TGTGCCAGCAGCTTACTAGGCGGGAGTGGCAATGAGCAGTTCTTC.

The chain couples TRBV2 to TRBJ1-1, with TRBD1 matching over 7 bases. V lost 6 bases and J lost 5; bases outside the gene matches: 9. This CDR3 contains 14 residues. Germline V lookup: CDR1 SNHLY, CDR2 FYNNEI. CDR3 in DNA: TGTGCCAGCAGGGGCCTGCAGGGGGGGACTGAAGCTTTCTTT. Translation gives CASRGLQGGTEAFF.

This clone was found a few times. The V and J genes are TRBV7-2 and TRBJ2-7; no clear D gene. CDR1 is SGHTA and CDR2 is FQGNSA in the germline V gene. V lost 5 bases to trimming and J lost 5 bases, with 13 bases between them. The CDR3 runs to 13 residues. CDR3 sequence: CASSPQTPHEQYF. DNA of the CDR3: TGTGCCAGCAGCCCCCAAACCCCCCACGAGCAGTACTTC. Full variable domain (outside the CDR3, taken from reference TRBV7-2 and TRBJ2-7): GAGVSQSPSNKVTEKGKDVELRCDPISGHTALYWYRQSLGQGLEFLIYFQGNSAPDKSGLPSDRFSAERTGGSVSTLTIQRTQQEDSAVYLCASSPQTPHEQYFGPGTRLTVT.

The gene calls are TRBV5-1 and TRBJ2-1, with 10 bases aligning to TRBD2. Losses at the gene ends were 2 bases for V and 3 bases for J; bases not matched to a gene: 5. Per germline, CDR1 SGHRS and CDR2 YFSETQ. The CDR3 is 16 amino acids. CDR3 amino acids: CASSFGASGSYNEQFF. In nucleotides, the CDR3 is TGCGCCAGCAGCTTCGGGGCTAGCGGGAGCTACAATGAGCAGTTCTTC.

The CDR3 here is CASSLPGTSGMNEQFF. CDR3 in DNA: TGTGCCAGCAGCTTACCTGGGACTAGCGGGATGAATGAGCAGTTCTTC. This chain links TRBV7-9 with TRBJ2-1; 13 bases align to TRBD2. V dropped 2 bases and J dropped 7; count of bases not matched to a gene: 5. Germline CDR1 is SEHNR and CDR2 is FQNEAQ (reference sequence). The CDR3 contains 16 residues.

The chain carries TRBV5-6 and TRBJ2-7; 10 nucleotides align to TRBD1. The CDR3 sequence is 14 residues long. The germline gives CDR1 SGHDT, CDR2 YYEEEE. V shed 1 base, J shed 4 bases, and the junction held 2 bases outside the gene matches. The DNA for the CDR3 is TGTGCCAGCAGCTTGTTGGACAGGGGGTACGAGCAGTACTTC. Translated: CASSLLDRGYEQYF. Variable domain in full (rest from reference TRBV5-6 and TRBJ2-7): DAGVTQSPTHLIKTRGQQVTLRCSPKSGHDTVSWYQQALGQGPQFIFQYYEEEERQRGNFPDRFSGHQFPNYSSELNVNALLLGDSALYLCASSLLDRGYEQYFGPGTRLTVT.

The V gene is TRBV4-1, the J gene TRBJ2-1, with TRBD2 as a possible D gene (6 bases). Germline V CDR1 and CDR2: MGHRA, YSYEKL. V lost 2 bases to trimming and J lost 1 base, with 12 bases between them. The CDR3 spans 16 residues. This CDR3 reads CASSQNLAASYNEQFF. The DNA of the CDR3 is TGCGCCAGCAGCCAAAATTTAGCGGCTTCCTACAATGAGCAGTTCTTC.

This chain connects TRBV15 to TRBJ2-2; tentative D call: TRBD1 (6 bases). Germline loops: CDR1 LNHNV, CDR2 YYDKDF (reference sequence). Trimming removed 3 bases at V and 3 bases at J, with 14 bases between. The CDR3 contains 16 residues. The CDR3, as DNA: TGTGCCACCAGCAGTTTCAGGGGATCGGACACCGGGGAGCTGTTTTTT. Its translation: CATSSFRGSDTGELFF.

V is TRBV5-1 and J is TRBJ2-7; 7 bases are a match to TRBD2. Germline V lookup: CDR1 SGHRS, CDR2 YFSETQ. This CDR3 comprises 13 residues. Losses at the gene ends were 2 bases for V and 7 bases for J; bases not matched to a gene: 6. CDR3 sequence reads: CASSFAGVREQYF. CDR3 bases: TGCGCCAGCAGCTTTGCGGGAGTACGAGAGCAGTACTTC.

The chain joins TRBV5-5 to TRBJ2-7, with 8 nucleotides matching TRBD2. Trimming cost V 0 bases and J 7 bases; bases outside gene matches: 9. CDR1 and CDR2 (germline): SGHKS, YYEKEE (reference sequence). The CDR3 runs 15 residues. DNA for the CDR3: TGTGCCAGCAGCTTGGGGACTAGCTTTATCGGGGAGCAGTACTTC. Protein sequence: CASSLGTSFIGEQYF. The variable domain in full, with the rest retrieved from reference TRBV5-5 and TRBJ2-7, is DAGVTQSPTHLIKTRGQQVTLRCSPISGHKSVSWYQQVLGQGPQFIFQYYEKEERGRGNFPDRFSARQFPNYSSELNVNALLLGDSALYLCASSLGTSFIGEQYFGPGTRLTVT.

The chain carries TRBV5-1 and TRBJ2-2; 12 nucleotides agree with TRBD1. The CDR3 spans 18 residues. The trim removed 2 bases at V and 3 bases at J, leaving 8 bases unmatched. Per the germline V gene, CDR1 is SGHRS and CDR2 is YFSETQ. This CDR3 reads CASSFGTGGTVDTGELFF. The CDR3 DNA reads TGCGCCAGCAGCTTTGGGACAGGGGGCACGGTGGACACCGGGGAGCTGTTTTTT.